These T cell receptor beta chains were read from a single sample in a study of cytomegalovirus exposure and HLA in healthy donors. Profiled with immunoSEQ multiplex PCR; TCRdb holds only in-frame clones, not every one. The table lists about 100,000 clones, under 80% of them singletons. Sequencing was carried out using PBMCs. The receptor set was obtained from a woman aged 18-35 years in good health and CMV-seropositive. Each CDR3 is given with its conserved first and last residue. A D gene is named only where the DNA matches it firmly. Clone size appears in some rows only: once, few, many, or a class for an expanded clone.

clone size	D gene	V gene	J gene	CDR3 protein	CDR3 DNA
NA	TRBD1	TRBV7-3	TRBJ1-5	CASSVDRDQPQHF	TGTGCCAGCAGCGTAGACAGGGATCAGCCCCAGCATTTT
NA	TRBD1	TRBV18	TRBJ1-3	CASSPGQVTSGNTIYF	TGTGCCAGCTCACCGGGACAGGTGACCTCTGGAAACACCATATATTTT
NA	NA	TRBV5-1	TRBJ1-1	CASSLAPIQENTEAFF	TGCGCCAGCAGCTTGGCCCCGATACAGGAGAACACTGAAGCTTTCTTT
NA	TRBD1	TRBV4-1	TRBJ2-7	CASSQETGGSEQYF	TGCGCCAGCAGCCAAGAGACAGGGGGATCCGAGCAGTACTTC
NA	TRBD1	TRBV7-9	TRBJ2-7	CASSPPGQGPYYEQYF	TGTGCCAGCAGCCCCCCGGGACAGGGGCCCTACTACGAGCAGTACTTC
few	NA	TRBV5-1	TRBJ2-2	CASSLESGSNTGELFF	TGCGCCAGCAGCTTGGAATCAGGATCGAACACCGGGGAGCTGTTTTTT
once	NA	TRBV19	TRBJ2-3	CASMDHRSTDTQYF	TGTGCCAGTATGGATCACAGGAGCACAGATACGCAGTATTTT
NA	NA	TRBV25-1	TRBJ1-1	CASSLPTSGGTFF	TGTGCCAGCAGCCTACCAACCTCGGGAGGAACTTTCTTT
NA	TRBD2	TRBV7-8	TRBJ2-1	CASSFTTSGSGEQFF	TGTGCCAGCAGCTTTACGACTAGCGGGAGTGGTGAGCAGTTCTTC
NA	NA	TRBV7-2	TRBJ2-2	CASSLDQTGTGELFF	TGTGCCAGCAGCCTTGACCAAACGGGGACCGGGGAGCTGTTTTTT
NA	TRBD2	TRBV14	TRBJ2-5	CASSLRQGLAETQYF	TGTGCCAGCAGCCTCCGACAGGGACTAGCCGAGACCCAGTACTTC
NA	TRBD1	TRBV11-1	TRBJ2-7	CASSPGTGQNLGYEQYF	TGTGCCAGCAGCCCCGGGACAGGGCAGAATCTGGGCTACGAGCAGTACTTC
NA	TRBD1	TRBV28	TRBJ2-7	CASRQDRAEQYF	TGTGCCAGCAGACAAGACAGGGCCGAGCAGTACTTC